The rows below give T cell receptor beta chains drawn from one sample of a study of blood T cell repertoires in COVID-19. Libraries were prepared by immunoSEQ multiplex PCR; TCRdb keeps only in-frame clonotypes and omits some of them. Among fewer than 250,000 clones, about 83% were seen once, and the ten largest hold about 7.4%. The sample taken for sequencing was peripheral blood. These receptors were collected from a woman in her 50s with acute or convalescent COVID-19. Each CDR3 is given with its conserved first and last residue. Fields, in order: CDR3 length, J gene, V gene, CDR3 protein.

>15|TRBJ1-3|TRBV10-3
CATGQGDVFGNTIYF
>19|TRBJ2-7|TRBV2
CASSEVPGLAGDPLTEQYF
>18|TRBJ2-3|TRBV18
CASSPTYSGPGSTDTQYF
>16|TRBJ2-7|TRBV24-1
CATSDNSGDNRYEQYF
>14|TRBJ2-5|TRBV4-2
CASSKRGQKETQYF
>15|TRBJ1-1|TRBV28
CAGGRGPRVDTEAFF
>13|TRBJ1-1|TRBV28
CASRSGGSTEAFF
>14|TRBJ2-1|TRBV5-1
CASSLVTGGNEQFF
>14|TRBJ2-7|TRBV19
CASSIGQIPYEQYF
>12|TRBJ2-7|TRBV3-1/TRBV3-2
CASSQRGYEQYF
>17|TRBJ2-2|TRBV15
CATSSQRLAGAHRELFF
>14|TRBJ2-7|TRBV5-1
CASSGAPQSNEQYF
>12|TRBJ2-1|TRBV12-3/TRBV12-4
CASRDRDNEQFF
>13|TRBJ1-2|TRBV29-1
CSVEWTGKRGYTF